This T cell receptor (beta chain) was obtained from a study of radiotherapy plus CTLA-4 blockade in lung cancer. Study at large: Of all patients, around 19% responded objectively and about 34% showed disease control. Whole-study results and caveats: Strongest reported response predictors: early blood clone changes and post-radiation interferon-beta. TCR clones originating in tumors grew in number in blood after radiotherapy plus ipilimumab.

This table comes from immunoSEQ multiplex PCR, and its TCRdb copy is limited to in-frame clones, with some not included. The table has 50,000 to 85,000 clones, under 85% seen once. With V trimmed by 2 bases and J by 0 bases, 12 bases remained unmatched. This CDR3 has 19 amino acids. Germline CDR1 and CDR2: SGHAT and FQNNGV. As regards this clone: Its target is unknown.

With ipilimumab providing CTLA-4 blockade, focal radiation was administered to patients who had chemo-refractory metastatic non-small-cell lung cancer. This specimen was peripheral blood, taken from a patient treated with radiotherapy plus ipilimumab. This clonotype originated in a human donor with non-small cell lung cancer who had a partial response to radiotherapy plus ipilimumab. The chain links TRBV11-2 to TRBJ2-7; the match to TRBD2 covers 11 bases. The CDR3 loop is CASSLWGRTSGPVSYEQYF. The CDR3 nucleotides read TGTGCCAGCAGCTTATGGGGAAGGACTAGCGGGCCTGTCTCCTACGAGCAGTACTTC.